This is a list of T cell receptor beta chains from one sample in a study of shared clonotypes between healthy human individuals. The repertoire was sequenced with immunoSEQ multiplex PCR; TCRdb's copy has only in-frame clones and lacks some. Of about 1.9 million clones in the sample, just over 90% are singletons; the top ten hold under 2%. Sequenced material: naive CD8+ T cells from PBMCs. The receptors originated from a man between 18 and 29 years old in good health. Some clones in this sample may be carry-over from other donors' samples. Each CDR3 is given with its conserved first and last residue. A D gene is named only where the DNA matches it firmly. Not every row has a clone size; where given, it reads once, few, many or a size class.

CDR3,DNA,D,J,size,V
CAISVLAETQETQYF,TGTGCCATCAGTGTACTAGCGGAGACACAAGAGACCCAGTACTTC,TRBD2,TRBJ2-5,.,TRBV10-3
CASSLGTGVSYEQYF,TGTGCCAGCAGCTTAGGTACAGGGGTCTCCTACGAGCAGTACTTC,TRBD1,TRBJ2-7,.,TRBV13
CASSSNTRALHNEQFF,TGCGCCAGCAGCTCCAATACTAGAGCTCTACACAATGAGCAGTTCTTC,.,TRBJ2-1,.,TRBV5-1
CASSLGIVTLDWDTEAFF,TGTGCCAGCAGCTTAGGGATAGTGACGTTAGACTGGGACACTGAAGCTTTCTTT,.,TRBJ1-1,.,TRBV11-2
CASSRSPGQGGFYGYTF,TGTGCCAGCAGCCGTTCACCCGGCCAGGGGGGGTTCTATGGCTACACCTTC,TRBD1,TRBJ1-2,once,TRBV16
CASRRGATYEQYF,TGTGCCAGCAGAAGGGGGGCGACCTACGAGCAGTACTTC,.,TRBJ2-7,.,TRBV25-1
CASSPGMTGDEQFF,TGTGCCAGCAGCCCCGGAATGACAGGCGATGAGCAGTTCTTC,.,TRBJ2-1,.,TRBV7-9
CASRTSGPLKSTDTQYF,TGTGCCAGCAGGACATCGGGTCCGCTGAAGAGCACAGATACGCAGTATTTT,.,TRBJ2-3,.,TRBV7-9
CASSLTSRYEQYF,TGTGCCAGCAGCCTCACTAGCAGGTACGAGCAGTACTTC,.,TRBJ2-7,.,TRBV13
CASSVSGPSWGGYNEQFF,TGTGCCAGCAGCGTATCCGGGCCCTCTTGGGGAGGGTACAATGAGCAGTTCTTC,TRBD2,TRBJ2-1,.,TRBV7-3
CASSFGREQYF,TGTGCCAGCAGCTTCGGTAGAGAGCAGTACTTC,.,TRBJ2-7,.,TRBV7-9
CASSFRQRLNQPQHF,TGTGCCAGCAGCTTTAGACAGCGACTCAATCAGCCCCAGCATTTT,.,TRBJ1-5,few,TRBV7-6
CASMYGTSGTSTDTQYF,TGTGCCAGCATGTACGGGACTAGCGGCACTAGCACAGATACGCAGTATTTT,TRBD2,TRBJ2-3,.,TRBV2
CASGNEQYF,TGTGCCAGCGGCAACGAGCAGTACTTC,.,TRBJ2-7,.,TRBV7-8
CSVKRTGGNTEAFF,TGCAGCGTCAAAAGGACAGGGGGAAACACTGAAGCTTTCTTT,TRBD1,TRBJ1-1,.,TRBV29-1
CASSPHGPVFGNEQYF,TGTGCCAGCAGTCCCCACGGCCCGGTCTTTGGCAACGAGCAGTACTTC,.,TRBJ2-7,.,TRBV28
CASSSGTGSTGELFF,TGTGCCAGCAGCTCAGGGACAGGGAGTACCGGGGAGCTGTTTTTT,TRBD1,TRBJ2-2,.,TRBV7-9
CASGGGTARSIEKLFF,TGTGCCAGCGGTGGAGGGACAGCTAGATCCATTGAAAAACTGTTTTTT,TRBD1,TRBJ1-4,.,TRBV6-6
CASRRDKTPRELFF,TGTGCCAGCAGGCGGGACAAAACACCTCGGGAGCTGTTTTTT,.,TRBJ2-2,.,TRBV11-2
CASSLSGLAGETKNIQYF,TGTGCCAGCAGCTTGTCAGGACTAGCGGGAGAAACCAAAAACATTCAGTACTTC,TRBD2,TRBJ2-4,.,TRBV5-4
CASSANRAGNTIYF,TGTGCCAGCAGCGCGAACAGGGCCGGAAACACCATATATTTT,.,TRBJ1-3,.,TRBV9
CASSPSLRLAGDANTGELFF,TGTGCCAGCAGCCCTAGCCTAAGACTAGCGGGAGATGCGAACACCGGGGAGCTGTTTTTT,TRBD2,TRBJ2-2,.,TRBV14
CATSLGTAPTDTQYF,TGTGCCACCAGCCTTGGGACAGCTCCCACAGATACGCAGTATTTT,TRBD1,TRBJ2-3,.,TRBV15
CATSRELGTPLGYEQYF,TGTGCCACCAGCAGAGAATTGGGGACACCGCTGGGGTACGAGCAGTACTTC,.,TRBJ2-7,.,TRBV15
CASSPPGTGGWNEQFF,TGTGCCAGCAGCCCGCCCGGGACAGGGGGCTGGAATGAGCAGTTCTTC,TRBD1,TRBJ2-1,.,TRBV5-5
CASSSSGRELSSYNEQFF,TGTGCCAGCAGCTCCTCGGGGCGCGAACTAAGCTCCTACAATGAGCAGTTCTTC,.,TRBJ2-1,.,TRBV11-2
CASSLGQALEQYF,TGTGCCAGCAGCTTAGGACAGGCCCTCGAGCAGTACTTC,.,TRBJ2-7,.,TRBV11-2
CASSRHSGENTEAFF,TGCGCCAGCAGCCGACATTCGGGAGAGAACACTGAAGCTTTCTTT,.,TRBJ1-1,.,TRBV4-1
CASSLSPSSYYEQYF,TGTGCCAGCAGCCTTTCTCCGTCGTCATACTACGAGCAGTACTTC,.,TRBJ2-7,.,TRBV5-5
CASSLIPWGDMNTEAFF,TGTGCCAGCAGCTTAATCCCCTGGGGAGATATGAACACTGAAGCTTTCTTT,.,TRBJ1-1,once,TRBV7-9
CASSLFRLAVAGELFF,TGTGCCAGCAGCTTATTTAGACTAGCGGTCGCCGGGGAGCTGTTTTTT,TRBD2,TRBJ2-2,.,TRBV7-7
CASSPPWEQNIQYF,TGTGCCAGCAGCCCCCCCTGGGAGCAAAACATTCAGTACTTC,.,TRBJ2-4,.,TRBV11-2
CASRASDRTDTQYF,TGTGCCAGCAGGGCTAGCGACCGCACAGATACGCAGTATTTT,.,TRBJ2-3,.,TRBV27
CASSFRGETQYF,TGTGCCAGCAGCTTTAGGGGGGAGACCCAGTACTTC,.,TRBJ2-5,once,TRBV11-2
CASRLAYLTDTQYF,TGTGCCAGCAGACTAGCGTATCTCACAGATACGCAGTATTTT,TRBD2,TRBJ2-3,.,TRBV6-5
CASSETLWREQYF,TGTGCCAGCAGTGAAACATTATGGAGGGAGCAGTACTTC,.,TRBJ2-7,.,TRBV2
CASSSNTLSNQPQHF,TGTGCCAGCAGCTCTAACACCCTTAGCAATCAGCCCCAGCATTTT,.,TRBJ1-5,.,TRBV7-8
CASSFGTSGYNEQFF,TGTGCCAGCAGCTTTGGGACTAGCGGATACAATGAGCAGTTCTTC,TRBD2,TRBJ2-1,.,TRBV7-6
CASSSGNTEAFF,TGTGCCAGCAGCAGCGGAAACACTGAAGCTTTCTTT,.,TRBJ1-1,few,TRBV13
CASSHRSGTEVGEQFF,TGCGCCAGCAGCCATAGATCCGGGACGGAGGTCGGGGAGCAGTTCTTC,.,TRBJ2-1,.,TRBV4-1
CASSDFPGELFF,TGCGCCAGCAGTGATTTTCCCGGGGAGCTGTTTTTT,.,TRBJ2-2,.,TRBV10-1
CASSIEGAGEQFF,TGTGCCAGCAGCATAGAGGGGGCGGGTGAGCAGTTCTTC,TRBD1,TRBJ2-1,.,TRBV9
CASSLGTSGRAYIGEQYF,TGTGCCAGCAGCTTAGGGACTAGCGGGAGGGCCTATATCGGCGAGCAGTACTTC,.,TRBJ2-7,.,TRBV12-1
CASSLAAAYNEQFF,TGTGCCAGCTCACTAGCGGCAGCCTACAATGAGCAGTTCTTC,TRBD2,TRBJ2-1,.,TRBV28
CASSGAGEKLFF,TGTGCCAGCAGCGGAGCCGGTGAAAAACTGTTTTTT,.,TRBJ1-4,once,TRBV9
CASGQGSGANVLTF,TGTGCCAGCGGACAGGGCTCTGGGGCCAACGTCCTGACTTTC,TRBD1,TRBJ2-6,.,TRBV5-6
CASSLGVVGSTDTQYF,TGTGCCAGCAGCTTAGGAGTCGTGGGGAGCACAGATACGCAGTATTTT,.,TRBJ2-3,.,TRBV7-6
CATSMDSDPLGEQYF,TGTGCCACCAGCATGGACAGCGATCCCTTAGGCGAGCAGTACTTC,.,TRBJ2-7,.,TRBV15
CASSFGSTEAFF,TGTGCCAGCAGCTTTGGGTCCACTGAAGCTTTCTTT,.,TRBJ1-1,.,TRBV5-6
CASSPTSGQGFNDGYTF,TGTGCCAGCAGCCCCACCTCCGGACAGGGGTTTAATGATGGCTACACCTTC,TRBD1,TRBJ1-2,.,TRBV5-4
CASSQPPSGRVAGELFF,TGTGCCAGCAGCCAACCCCCTAGCGGGAGGGTGGCCGGGGAGCTGTTTTTT,TRBD2,TRBJ2-2,.,TRBV4-2
CASSPLWQGHEQYF,.,.,TRBJ2-7,once,TRBV27
CASSIRDLTTSGANVLTF,TGCGCCAGCAGCATCCGGGATCTTACAACATCTGGGGCCAACGTCCTGACTTTC,.,TRBJ2-6,once,TRBV4-1
CASSLVGTGLNQPQHF,TGTGCCAGCAGCTTGGTCGGGACAGGATTAAATCAGCCCCAGCATTTT,TRBD1,TRBJ1-5,.,TRBV5-8
CASSPGPGANVLTF,TGTGCCAGCAGCCCAGGGCCCGGGGCCAACGTCCTGACTTTC,.,TRBJ2-6,once,TRBV27
CASSQGSKAGLDEQFF,TGCGCCAGCAGCCAAGGTAGTAAGGCAGGTTTGGATGAGCAGTTCTTC,.,TRBJ2-1,.,TRBV4-1
CASSWSDAGGYTF,TGTGCCAGCAGTTGGAGCGACGCCGGGGGCTACACCTTC,.,TRBJ1-2,once,TRBV28
CASIPSGGGTGELFF,TGTGCCAGCATCCCTAGCGGAGGGGGGACCGGGGAGCTGTTTTTT,.,TRBJ2-2,.,TRBV7-9
CASSVGGVYEQYF,TGTGCCAGCAGCGTAGGGGGCGTCTACGAGCAGTACTTC,.,TRBJ2-7,.,TRBV9
CASSLRGGTWEQYF,TGTGCCAGCAGTTTACGGGGTGGGACATGGGAGCAGTACTTC,.,TRBJ2-7,.,TRBV27